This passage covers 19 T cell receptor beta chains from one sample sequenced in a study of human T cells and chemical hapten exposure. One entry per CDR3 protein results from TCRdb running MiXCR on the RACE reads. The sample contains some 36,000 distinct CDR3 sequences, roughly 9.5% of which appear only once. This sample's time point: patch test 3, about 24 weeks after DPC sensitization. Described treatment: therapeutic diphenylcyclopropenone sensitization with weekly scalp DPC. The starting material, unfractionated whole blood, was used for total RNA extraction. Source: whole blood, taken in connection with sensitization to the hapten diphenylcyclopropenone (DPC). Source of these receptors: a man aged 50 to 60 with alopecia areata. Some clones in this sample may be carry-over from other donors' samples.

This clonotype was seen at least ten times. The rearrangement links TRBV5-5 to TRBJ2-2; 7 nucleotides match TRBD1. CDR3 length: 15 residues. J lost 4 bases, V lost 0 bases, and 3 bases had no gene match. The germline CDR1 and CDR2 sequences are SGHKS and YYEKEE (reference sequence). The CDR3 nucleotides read TGTGCCAGCAGCTTGGGGGACAGTTTCACCGGGGAGCTGTTTTTT. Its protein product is CASSLGDSFTGELFF.

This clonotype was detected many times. The DNA for the CDR3 is TGCGCCAGCAGCTTTGAGTCAGGTCCGAACACCGGGGAGCTGTTTTTT. This codes for CASSFESGPNTGELFF. The chain combines TRBV5-1 with TRBJ2-2; D unresolved. CDR3 length equals 16 residues. Germline loops: CDR1 SGHRS, CDR2 YFSETQ. V was pared by 2 bases and J by 0 bases, with 11 bases between.

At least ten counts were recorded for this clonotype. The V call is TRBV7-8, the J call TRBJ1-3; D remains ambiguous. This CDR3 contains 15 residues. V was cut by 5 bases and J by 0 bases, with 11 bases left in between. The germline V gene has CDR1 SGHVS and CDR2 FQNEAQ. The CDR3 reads CASSRVWGSGNTIYF. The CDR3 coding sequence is TGTGCCAGCAGCCGTGTATGGGGCTCTGGAAACACCATATATTTT.

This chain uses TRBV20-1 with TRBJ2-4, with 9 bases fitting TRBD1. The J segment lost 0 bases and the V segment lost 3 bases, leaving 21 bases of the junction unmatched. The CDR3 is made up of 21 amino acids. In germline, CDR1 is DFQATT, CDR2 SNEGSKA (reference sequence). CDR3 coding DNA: TGCAGTGCTAGTCTTCAACCGGGACAGGGTAATCCTCTCGAAGCCAAAAACATTCAGTACTTC. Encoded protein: CSASLQPGQGNPLEAKNIQYF.

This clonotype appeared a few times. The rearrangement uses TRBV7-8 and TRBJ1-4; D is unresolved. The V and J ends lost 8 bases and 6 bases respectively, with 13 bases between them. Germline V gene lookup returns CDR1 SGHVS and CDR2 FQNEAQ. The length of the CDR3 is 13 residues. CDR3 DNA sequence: TGTGCCAGCTCTATGGCAGGCTATGAAAAACTGTTTTTT. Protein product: CASSMAGYEKLFF.

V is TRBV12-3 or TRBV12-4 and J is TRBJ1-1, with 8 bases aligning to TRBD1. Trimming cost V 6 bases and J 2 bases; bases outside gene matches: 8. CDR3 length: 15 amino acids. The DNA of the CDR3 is TGTGCCAGCAGGCCCACAGGGGGTGGTAACACTGAAGCTTTCTTT. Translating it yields CASRPTGGGNTEAFF.

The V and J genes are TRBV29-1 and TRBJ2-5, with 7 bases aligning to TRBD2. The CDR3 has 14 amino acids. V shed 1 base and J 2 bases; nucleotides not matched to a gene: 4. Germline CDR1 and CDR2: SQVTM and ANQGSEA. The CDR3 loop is CSVEAPGGQETQYF. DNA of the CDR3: TGCAGCGTTGAAGCCCCGGGGGGACAAGAGACCCAGTACTTC.

The CDR3 DNA sequence: TGCAGTGCTCCACAGCGTAGTTCCTATAATTCACCCCTCCACTTT. Its protein product is CSAPQRSSYNSPLHF. The chain combines TRBV20-1 with TRBJ1-6; no clear D gene. Germline CDR1 and CDR2: DFQATT and SNEGSKA (reference sequence). V was pared by 5 bases and J by 1 base, with 12 bases between. The CDR3 is 15 residues long.

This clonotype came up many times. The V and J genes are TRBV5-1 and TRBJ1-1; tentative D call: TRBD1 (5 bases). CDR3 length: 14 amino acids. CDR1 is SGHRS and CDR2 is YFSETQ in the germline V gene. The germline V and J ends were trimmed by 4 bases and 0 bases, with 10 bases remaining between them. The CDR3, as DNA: TGCGCCAGCAGCATTACAGGACTGAACACTGAAGCTTTCTTT. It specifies CASSITGLNTEAFF. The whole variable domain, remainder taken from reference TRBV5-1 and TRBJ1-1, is KAGVTQTPRYLIKTRGQQVTLSCSPISGHRSVSWYQQTPGQGLQFLFEYFSETQRNKGNFPGRFSGRQFSNSRSEMNVSTLELGDSALYLCASSITGLNTEAFFGQGTRLTVV.

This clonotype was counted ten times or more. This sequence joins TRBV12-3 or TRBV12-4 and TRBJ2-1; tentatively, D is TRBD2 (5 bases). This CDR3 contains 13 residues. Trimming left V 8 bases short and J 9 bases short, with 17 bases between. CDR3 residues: CASRGLSSGEQFF. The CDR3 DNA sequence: TGTGCCAGCCGCGGACTGAGCTCTGGTGAGCAGTTCTTC.

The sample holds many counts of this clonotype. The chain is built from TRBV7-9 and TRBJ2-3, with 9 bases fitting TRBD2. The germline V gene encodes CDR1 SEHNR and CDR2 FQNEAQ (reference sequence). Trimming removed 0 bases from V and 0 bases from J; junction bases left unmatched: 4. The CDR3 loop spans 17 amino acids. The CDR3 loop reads CASSLAPSGASTDTQYF. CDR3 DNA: TGTGCCAGCAGCTTAGCCCCTAGCGGGGCCAGCACAGATACGCAGTATTTT. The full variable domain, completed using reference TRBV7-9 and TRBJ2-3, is DTGVSQNPRHKITKRGQNVTFRCDPISEHNRLYWYRQTLGQGPEFLTYFQNEAQLEKSRLLSDRFSAERPKGSFSTLEIQRTEQGDSAMYLCASSLAPSGASTDTQYFGPGTRLTVL.

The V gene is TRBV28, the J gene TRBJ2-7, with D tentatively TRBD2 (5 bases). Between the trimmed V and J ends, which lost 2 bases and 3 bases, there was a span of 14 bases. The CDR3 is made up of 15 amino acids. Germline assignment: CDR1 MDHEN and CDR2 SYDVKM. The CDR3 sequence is CASSLAGATSYEQYF. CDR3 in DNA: TGTGCCAGCAGTTTAGCGGGCGCCACGAGCTACGAGCAGTACTTC. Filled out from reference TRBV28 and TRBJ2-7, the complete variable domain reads DVKVTQSSRYLVKRTGEKVFLECVQDMDHENMFWYRQDPGLGLRLIYFSYDVKMKEKGDIPEGYSVSREKKERFSLILESASTNQTSMYLCASSLAGATSYEQYFGPGTRLTVT.

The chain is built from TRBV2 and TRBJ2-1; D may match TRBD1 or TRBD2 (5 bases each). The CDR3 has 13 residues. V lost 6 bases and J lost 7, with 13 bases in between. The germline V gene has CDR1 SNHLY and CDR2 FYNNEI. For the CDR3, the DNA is TGTGCCAGCAGGGGACCCCGGACGAATGAGCAGTTCTTC. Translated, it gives CASRGPRTNEQFF.

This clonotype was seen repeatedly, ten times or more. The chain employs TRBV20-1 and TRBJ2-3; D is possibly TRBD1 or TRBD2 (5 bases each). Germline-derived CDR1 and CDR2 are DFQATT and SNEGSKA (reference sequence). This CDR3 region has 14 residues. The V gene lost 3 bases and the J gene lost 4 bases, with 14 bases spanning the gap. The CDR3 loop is CSASTRGPPDTQYF. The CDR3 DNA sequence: TGCAGTGCTAGCACTAGGGGTCCCCCAGATACGCAGTATTTT.

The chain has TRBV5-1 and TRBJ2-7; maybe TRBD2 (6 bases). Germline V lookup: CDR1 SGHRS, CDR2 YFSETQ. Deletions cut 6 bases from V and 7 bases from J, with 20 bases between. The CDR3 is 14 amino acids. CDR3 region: CASKIQAGPGEQYF. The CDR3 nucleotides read TGCGCCAGCAAGATACAAGCGGGCCCCGGGGAGCAGTACTTC.

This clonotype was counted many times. The CDR3 protein is CATSGGREAFF. The CDR3 nucleotides read TGTGCCACCTCGGGAGGGCGTGAAGCTTTCTTT. The rearrangement links TRBV24-1 to TRBJ1-1; no clear D gene. Between the trimmed V and J ends, which lost 9 bases and 7 bases, there was a span of 11 bases. This CDR3 spans 11 amino acids. The germline V gene has CDR1 KGHDR and CDR2 SFDVKD.

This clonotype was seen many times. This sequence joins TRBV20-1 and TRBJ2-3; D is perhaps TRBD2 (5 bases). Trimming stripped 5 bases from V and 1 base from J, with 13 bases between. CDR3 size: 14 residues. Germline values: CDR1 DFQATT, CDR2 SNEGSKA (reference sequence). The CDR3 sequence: CSASKRAGTDTQYF. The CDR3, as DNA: TGCAGTGCTTCGAAGAGGGCCGGCACAGATACGCAGTATTTT.

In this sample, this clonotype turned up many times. The chain's CDR3 is CASSELDRGFSYEQYF. CDR3 sequence (DNA): TGCGCCAGCAGTGAGTTGGACAGGGGGTTTTCCTACGAGCAGTACTTC. V is TRBV10-2 and J is TRBJ2-7; 10 bases are a match to TRBD1. V shed 1 base and J 1 base; nucleotides not matched to a gene: 4. The CDR3 consists of 16 residues. CDR1 WSHSY and CDR2 SAAADI come from the germline V gene.

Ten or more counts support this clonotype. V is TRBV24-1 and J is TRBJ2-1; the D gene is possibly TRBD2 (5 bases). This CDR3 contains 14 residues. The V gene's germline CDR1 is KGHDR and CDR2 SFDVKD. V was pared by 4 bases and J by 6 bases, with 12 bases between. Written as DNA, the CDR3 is TGTGCCACCAGTGAACCCCGGACTCCCAATGAGCAGTTCTTC. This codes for CATSEPRTPNEQFF.